These 29 T cell receptor beta chains originate from one sample sequenced in a study of CD8 T cells in ankylosing spondylitis. TCRdb independently ran MiXCR on the 5' RACE reads; one entry per CDR3 protein. The sample has roughly 120,000 distinct CDR3 sequences; roughly 13% are singletons. Sequenced input: blood, either unsorted or a sorted T cell fraction (not recorded which). Receptors were obtained from a female donor with ankylosing spondylitis or in good health (not recorded which).

This clonotype was recorded many times. This chain joins TRBV12-3 or TRBV12-4 and TRBJ2-1; 9 bases agree with TRBD1. Trimming cost V 0 bases and J 5 bases; bases outside gene matches: 2. The CDR3 runs to 15 residues. The CDR3 is CASSLAGTGNNEQFF. The CDR3 DNA sequence: TGTGCCAGCAGTTTAGCCGGGACAGGGAACAATGAGCAGTTCTTC.

This clonotype was seen many times. V is TRBV3-1 and J is TRBJ1-1, with 7 nucleotides matching TRBD1. In germline, CDR1 is LGHDT, CDR2 YNNKEL (reference sequence). CDR3 length: 14 amino acids. Trimming cost V 1 base and J 4 bases; bases outside gene matches: 3. DNA for the CDR3: TGTGCCAGCAGCCAAGTTCCAGGGGGCACTGAAGCTTTCTTT. This gives the protein CASSQVPGGTEAFF.

This sequence joins TRBV20-1 and TRBJ1-1; TRBD1 matches at 8 bases. The ends lost 5 bases at V and 5 bases at J; junction bases unmatched: 13. The CDR3 is 15 residues long. Germline values: CDR1 DFQATT, CDR2 SNEGSKA (reference sequence). The CDR3 DNA is TGCAGTGCTTACGCCCCCGGACAGGGATGGACTGAAGCTTTCTTT. Protein product: CSAYAPGQGWTEAFF.

Turning to this clonotype: A much larger clone lies a single base off, so this may be a read error. CDR3 protein: CARSSVGELFF. DNA of the CDR3: TGCGCCCGCAGCTCAGTCGGGGAGCTGTTTTTT. The chain joins TRBV5-1 to TRBJ2-2; D is unclear. The germline V gene has CDR1 SGHRS and CDR2 YFSETQ. This CDR3 has 11 residues.

Many counts were recorded for this clonotype. CDR3 nucleotides: TGTGCCAGCACCTACCGGGGTCGGAACTCCTACGAGCAGTACTTC. Translated: CASTYRGRNSYEQYF. The rearrangement links TRBV6-1 to TRBJ2-7, with a possible D match to TRBD2 (5 bases). The CDR3 is 15 residues long. V dropped 7 bases and J dropped 0 bases, with 16 bases sitting between them. CDR1 is MNHNS and CDR2 is SASEGT in the germline V gene.

This sequence joins TRBV20-1 and TRBJ2-1, with TRBD2 as a possible D gene (6 bases). Germline-derived CDR1 and CDR2 are DFQATT and SNEGSKA (reference sequence). This CDR3 is built from 13 residues. Trimming took off 3 bases at V and 7 bases at J, with 13 bases between the two ends. The CDR3 protein is CSASLAGWNEQFF. The CDR3 DNA follows: TGCAGTGCTAGCCTGGCGGGATGGAATGAGCAGTTCTTC.

In this sample, this clonotype turned up many times. V usage is TRBV12-3 or TRBV12-4 and J usage is TRBJ2-1; tentatively, D is TRBD2 (7 bases). Trimming took off 8 bases at V and 3 bases at J, with 14 bases between the two ends. This CDR3 region has 14 residues. The CDR3, as DNA: TGTGCCAGCTCAGGTAGGGGGGGCTACAATGAGCAGTTCTTC. Amino acids: CASSGRGGYNEQFF.

The genes are TRBV5-1 and TRBJ2-1, with 12 bases that match TRBD2. Looked up from germline, CDR1 is SGHRS and CDR2 is YFSETQ. The CDR3 runs to 16 residues. V trimming: 5 bases; J trimming: 6 bases; junction bases outside the gene matches: 9. The CDR3 reads CASRRLAGDPLNEQFF. CDR3 nucleotide sequence: TGCGCCAGCAGAAGACTAGCGGGAGATCCTCTCAATGAGCAGTTCTTC.

This clonotype was seen only a few times. This sequence joins TRBV29-1 and TRBJ2-5; possible D gene TRBD2, 5 bases. Trimming removed 1 base at V and 5 bases at J, with 11 bases between. Germline V CDR1 and CDR2: SQVTM, ANQGSEA. CDR3 length: 13 residues. The DNA for the CDR3 is TGCAGCGTTGAAGGATCCGGGGTGGAGACCCAGTACTTC. Its protein product is CSVEGSGVETQYF.

This clonotype occurred a few times. The chain's CDR3 is CASRYIPGLAEPSVEQYF. CDR3 DNA: TGCGCCAGCAGGTATATCCCGGGACTAGCGGAACCCTCGGTCGAGCAGTACTTC. The chain carries TRBV5-1 and TRBJ2-7; TRBD2 aligns across 11 bases. The J segment lost 6 bases and the V segment lost 5 bases, leaving 19 bases of the junction unmatched. CDR3 length: 18 amino acids. Germline V gene sequence: CDR1 SGHRS, CDR2 YFSETQ.

Regarding this clonotype: Without the conserved terminal phenylalanine or tryptophan, this CDR3 likely stems from a read error. The chain couples TRBV5-1 to TRBJ2-7; 8 nucleotides match TRBD1. Germline V gives CDR1 SGHRS, CDR2 YFSETQ. V dropped 1 base and J dropped 3; count of bases not matched to a gene: 15. The CDR3 consists of 18 residues. CDR3 loop: CASSLSWSRGTGFYEQYL. In nucleotides, the CDR3 is TGCGCCAGCAGCTTGAGTTGGAGTAGGGGGACAGGCTTCTACGAGCAGTACCTC.

V usage is TRBV7-2 and J usage is TRBJ1-2, with a tentative D call TRBD1 (6 bases). V lost 5 bases and J lost 7, with 20 bases in between. Germline V gene lookup returns CDR1 SGHTA and CDR2 FQGNSA. The CDR3 has 15 amino acids. The DNA of the CDR3 is TGTGCCAGCAGCGCCCAACTTTCGGGGGCTGGTGGCTACACCTTC. Protein product: CASSAQLSGAGGYTF.

The chain is built from TRBV19 and TRBJ2-1; maybe TRBD2 (5 bases). This CDR3 is 12 amino acids long. Trimming removed 9 bases from V and 9 bases from J, with 15 bases in between. Germline CDR1 and CDR2: LNHDA and SQIVND (reference sequence). CDR3: CASSGGLVEQFF. The CDR3 DNA reads as TGTGCCAGCTCAGGAGGTTTGGTTGAGCAGTTCTTC.

This chain joins TRBV3-1 and TRBJ2-1, with D unclear. Germline V gene lookup returns CDR1 LGHDT and CDR2 YNNKEL (reference sequence). Trimming left V 1 base short and J 7 bases short, with 8 bases between. There are 13 residues in the CDR3. The CDR3 region has the DNA TGTGCCAGCAGCCAAGGAGCGTGGAATGAGCAGTTCTTC. Protein sequence: CASSQGAWNEQFF.

This clonotype appeared a few times. The rearrangement uses TRBV12-3 or TRBV12-4 and TRBJ1-6; D gene unclear. Between the trimmed V and J ends, which lost 5 bases and 9 bases, there was a span of 20 bases. The length of the CDR3 is 16 residues. CDR3 in amino acids: CASSPPGSKGGSPLHF. CDR3 in DNA: TGTGCCAGCAGTCCCCCTGGGTCCAAGGGCGGTTCACCCCTCCACTTT.

This clonotype was seen more than once but under ten times. The chain links TRBV18 to TRBJ1-3; D unclear. From germline, CDR1 is KGHSH and CDR2 LQKENI. The length of the CDR3 is 15 residues. Trimming took off 2 bases at V and 0 bases at J, with 8 bases between the two ends. CDR3 DNA sequence: TGTGCCAGCTCACCATCGTCGAGCTCTGGAAACACCATATATTTT. It specifies CASSPSSSSGNTIYF.

V usage is TRBV24-1 and J usage is TRBJ2-5; TRBD1 aligns across 7 bases. The CDR3 contains 16 residues. Trimming removed 0 bases from V and 1 base from J; junction bases left unmatched: 4. CDR1 is KGHDR, CDR2 SFDVKD, per germline. The DNA for the CDR3 is TGTGCCACCAGTGATTTGATCAGGGGGTCCCAAGAGACCCAGTACTTC. It yields the protein CATSDLIRGSQETQYF.

This clonotype was counted many times. V gene TRBV3-1 combines with J gene TRBJ2-1; perhaps TRBD2 as D (5 bases). CDR1 and CDR2 from the germline V gene are LGHDT and YNNKEL (reference sequence). V shed 0 bases and J shed 6 bases, with 18 bases lying between them. This CDR3 is built from 17 residues. In nucleotides, the CDR3 is TGTGCCAGCAGCCAAGAAATGAGAGGACTCCTTTTCAATGAGCAGTTCTTC. This encodes CASSQEMRGLLFNEQFF.

This clonotype has at least ten counts. V is TRBV12-3 or TRBV12-4 and J is TRBJ1-1; 11 bases map to TRBD1. V was pared by 0 bases and J by 8 bases, with 2 bases of the junction left unmatched. The CDR3 loop spans 14 amino acids. CDR3 in DNA: TGTGCCAGCAGTTTAGCTGGACAGGGGGCAGAAGCTTTCTTT. Its translation is CASSLAGQGAEAFF.

At least ten counts were recorded for this clonotype. The chain uses TRBV6-5 and TRBJ2-2; TRBD1 or TRBD2 may be the D gene (5 bases each). The germline V gene encodes CDR1 MNHEY and CDR2 SVGAGI. V was clipped by 1 base and J by 2 bases, with 5 bases between them. The CDR3 is made up of 14 amino acids. The DNA for the CDR3 is TGTGCCAGCAGTTACTGGGACAACACCGGGGAGCTGTTTTTT. This translates into CASSYWDNTGELFF.

The rearrangement links TRBV28 to TRBJ1-6, with 7 bases matching TRBD1. Germline assignment: CDR1 MDHEN and CDR2 SYDVKM. This CDR3 is built from 13 residues. Trimming cost V 10 bases and J 8 bases; bases outside gene matches: 8. CDR3 sequence: CATVQGNDSPLHF. For the CDR3, the DNA is TGTGCCACAGTACAGGGGAACGATTCACCCCTCCACTTT.

The chain links TRBV19 to TRBJ2-5; D is tentatively TRBD1 or TRBD2 (6 bases each). The CDR3 is made up of 13 amino acids. With 5 bases removed from V and 5 bases from J, the gap between germline ends came to 12 bases. Per germline, CDR1 LNHDA and CDR2 SQIVND (reference sequence). The CDR3 here is CASSRGHSETQYF. Here the CDR3 DNA reads TGTGCCAGTAGTCGGGGGCATTCGGAGACCCAGTACTTC.

Only a few counts were recorded for this clonotype. V gene TRBV9 combines with J gene TRBJ2-2, with unresolved D. Trimming stripped 0 bases from V and 4 bases from J, with 13 bases between. The CDR3 has 16 residues. Per germline, CDR1 SGDLS and CDR2 YYNGEE. The CDR3 nucleotides are TGTGCCAGCAGCGTAGATGGCAGAGGCTTCACCGGGGAGCTGTTTTTT. This sequence encodes CASSVDGRGFTGELFF.

This clonotype was observed a few times. The gene calls are TRBV12-3 or TRBV12-4 and TRBJ2-5, with D possibly being TRBD1 (6 bases). The CDR3 is 14 residues long. Trimming pared 5 bases from V and 9 bases from J, leaving 19 bases between. The CDR3 sequence: CASSLRTASTAQYF. The CDR3, as DNA: TGTGCCAGCAGTCTCCGGACAGCCAGTACGGCCCAGTACTTC.

The chain combines TRBV12-3 or TRBV12-4 with TRBJ1-5, with 8 bases matching TRBD1. Germline trimming cut 4 bases from V and 0 bases from J; bases unmatched to any gene: 11. The CDR3 has 18 amino acids. CDR3 region: CASSSRPMTGDSNQPQHF. The CDR3 DNA reads TGTGCCAGCAGTTCACGACCAATGACAGGGGATAGCAATCAGCCCCAGCATTTT.

This clonotype was observed at least ten times. This sequence joins TRBV4-2 and TRBJ1-5; tentatively, D is TRBD1 (5 bases). The CDR3 consists of 16 residues. In germline, CDR1 is LGHNA, CDR2 YNFKEQ. V lost 0 bases and J lost 1, with 10 bases in between. The CDR3 DNA follows: TGTGCCAGCAGCCAAGATCGTAGGGACAGCAATCAGCCCCAGCATTTT. Amino acids: CASSQDRRDSNQPQHF.

This clonotype was seen repeatedly, ten times or more. This sequence joins TRBV9 and TRBJ2-1; TRBD2 matches 12 bases. The CDR3 consists of 16 residues. CDR1 is SGDLS and CDR2 is YYNGEE in the germline V gene. Unmatched junction bases numbered 5, after V lost 0 bases and J lost 7 bases. CDR3 in amino acids: CASSVDWTSGENEQFF. The CDR3 region has the DNA TGTGCCAGCAGCGTAGATTGGACTAGCGGGGAAAATGAGCAGTTCTTC.

This clonotype showed up many times. CDR3 amino acids: CAISERQGPSTEAFF. Written as DNA, the CDR3 is TGTGCCATCAGTGAACGACAGGGCCCGAGCACTGAAGCTTTCTTT. V and J are TRBV10-3 and TRBJ1-1, with 7 bases identical to TRBD1. Per germline, CDR1 ENHRY and CDR2 SYGVKD. Losses at the gene ends were 3 bases for V and 4 bases for J; bases not matched to a gene: 8. The CDR3 loop spans 15 amino acids.

The table lists this clonotype with a few counts. V gene TRBV29-1 combines with J gene TRBJ1-1, with a possible D match to TRBD1 (6 bases). Trimming removed 0 bases from V and 8 bases from J, with 19 bases in between. This CDR3 contains 15 residues. CDR1 and CDR2 from the germline V gene are SQVTM and ANQGSEA. In DNA form, the CDR3 reads TGCAGCGTTGAAGATAGAAGGGGGACCTTATTCGAAGCTTTCTTT. Protein product: CSVEDRRGTLFEAFF.